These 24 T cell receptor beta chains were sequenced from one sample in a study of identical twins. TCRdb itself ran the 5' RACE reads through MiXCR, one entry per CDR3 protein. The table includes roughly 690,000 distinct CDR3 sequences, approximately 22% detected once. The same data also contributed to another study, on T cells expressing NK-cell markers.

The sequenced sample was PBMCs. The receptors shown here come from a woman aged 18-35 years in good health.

This CDR3 is CASARRGDYGYTF. CDR3 bases: TGTGCCAGCGCACGACGGGGGGACTATGGCTACACCTTC. This chain uses TRBV9 with TRBJ1-2, with D tentatively TRBD1 (5 bases). Trimming cost V 7 bases and J 3 bases, with 13 bases left between them. The length of the CDR3 is 13 residues. Germline CDR1 and CDR2: SGDLS and YYNGEE.

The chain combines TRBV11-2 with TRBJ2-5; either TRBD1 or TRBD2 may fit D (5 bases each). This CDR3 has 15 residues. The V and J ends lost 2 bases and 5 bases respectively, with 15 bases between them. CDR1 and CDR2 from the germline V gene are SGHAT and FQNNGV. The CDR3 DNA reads TGTGCCAGCAGCTTATACGAGGGGCGCGGGGAGACCCAGTACTTC. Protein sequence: CASSLYEGRGETQYF.

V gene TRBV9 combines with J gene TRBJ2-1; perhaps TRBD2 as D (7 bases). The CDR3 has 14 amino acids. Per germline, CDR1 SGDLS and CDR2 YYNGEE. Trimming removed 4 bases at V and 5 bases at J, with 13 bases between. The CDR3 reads CASSRTRGDNEQFF. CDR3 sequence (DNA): TGTGCCAGCAGCAGGACTAGGGGGGACAATGAGCAGTTCTTC.

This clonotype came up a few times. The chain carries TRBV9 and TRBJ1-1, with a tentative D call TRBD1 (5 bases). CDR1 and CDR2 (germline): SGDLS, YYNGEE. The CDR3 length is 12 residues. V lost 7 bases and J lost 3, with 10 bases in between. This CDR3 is CASAGTYTEAFF. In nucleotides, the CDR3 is TGTGCCAGCGCTGGGACTTACACTGAAGCTTTCTTT.

CDR3 amino acids: CASSYFTGSGANVLTF. CDR3 nucleotides: TGTGCCAGCAGTTACTTCACAGGCTCTGGGGCCAACGTCCTGACTTTC. This chain joins TRBV6-5 and TRBJ2-6, with D possibly TRBD1 on 5 matching bases. This CDR3 has 16 residues. V lost 1 base and J lost 0, with 7 bases in between. Germline lookup yields CDR1 MNHEY and CDR2 SVGAGI.

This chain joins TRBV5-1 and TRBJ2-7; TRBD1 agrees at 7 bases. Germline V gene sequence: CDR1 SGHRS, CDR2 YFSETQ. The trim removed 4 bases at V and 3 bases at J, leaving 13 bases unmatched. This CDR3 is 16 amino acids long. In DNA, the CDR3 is TGCGCCAGCAGCCTCGGTGGCCGGGACAGACTCTACGAGCAGTACTTC. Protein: CASSLGGRDRLYEQYF.

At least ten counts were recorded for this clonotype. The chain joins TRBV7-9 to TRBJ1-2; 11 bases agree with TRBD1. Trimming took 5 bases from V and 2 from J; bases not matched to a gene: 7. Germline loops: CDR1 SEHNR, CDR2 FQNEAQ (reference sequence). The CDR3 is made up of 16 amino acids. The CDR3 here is CASSPGTGGENYGYTF. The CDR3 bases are TGTGCCAGCAGCCCCGGGACAGGGGGAGAAAACTATGGCTACACCTTC.

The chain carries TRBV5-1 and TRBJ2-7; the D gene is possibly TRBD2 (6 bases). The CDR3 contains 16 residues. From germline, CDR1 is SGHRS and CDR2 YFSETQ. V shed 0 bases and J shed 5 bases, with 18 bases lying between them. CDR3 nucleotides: TGCGCCAGCAGCTTGGAGGGCTGGTGGGGGGATCACGAGCAGTACTTC. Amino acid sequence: CASSLEGWWGDHEQYF.

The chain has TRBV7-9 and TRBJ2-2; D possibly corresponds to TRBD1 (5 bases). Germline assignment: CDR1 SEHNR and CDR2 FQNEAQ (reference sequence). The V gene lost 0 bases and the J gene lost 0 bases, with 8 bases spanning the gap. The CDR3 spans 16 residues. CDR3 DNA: TGTGCCAGCAGCTTAGCTGACAGCGCGAACACCGGGGAGCTGTTTTTT. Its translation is CASSLADSANTGELFF. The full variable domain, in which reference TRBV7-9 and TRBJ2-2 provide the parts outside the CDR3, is DTGVSQNPRHKITKRGQNVTFRCDPISEHNRLYWYRQTLGQGPEFLTYFQNEAQLEKSRLLSDRFSAERPKGSFSTLEIQRTEQGDSAMYLCASSLADSANTGELFFGEGSRLTVL.

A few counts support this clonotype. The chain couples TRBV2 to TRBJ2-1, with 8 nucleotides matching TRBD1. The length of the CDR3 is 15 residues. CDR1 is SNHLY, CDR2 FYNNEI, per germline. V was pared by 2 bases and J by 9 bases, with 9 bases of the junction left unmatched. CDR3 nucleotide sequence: TGTGCCAGCAGTGAACCTGGACAGGGAATGAGTGAGCAGTTCTTC. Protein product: CASSEPGQGMSEQFF.

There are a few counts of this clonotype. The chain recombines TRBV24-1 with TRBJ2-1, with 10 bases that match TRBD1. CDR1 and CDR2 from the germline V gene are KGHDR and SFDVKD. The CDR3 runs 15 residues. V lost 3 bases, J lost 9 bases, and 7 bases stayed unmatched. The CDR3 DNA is TGTGCCACCAGTGATCGGACAGGGGGTATAAGTGAGCAGTTCTTC. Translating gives CATSDRTGGISEQFF.

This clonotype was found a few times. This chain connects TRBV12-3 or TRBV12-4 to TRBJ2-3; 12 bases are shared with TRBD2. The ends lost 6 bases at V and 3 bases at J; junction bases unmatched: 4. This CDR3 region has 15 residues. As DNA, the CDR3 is TGTGCCAGCAGCCAAGGACTAGCGGGAACAGATACGCAGTATTTT. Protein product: CASSQGLAGTDTQYF.

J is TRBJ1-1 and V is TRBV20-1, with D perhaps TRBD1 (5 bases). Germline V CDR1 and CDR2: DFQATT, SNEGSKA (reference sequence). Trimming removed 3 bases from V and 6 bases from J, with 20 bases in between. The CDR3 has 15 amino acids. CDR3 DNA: TGCAGTGCTAGGTCCAGGGCTCGATTCCGTGCTGAAGCTTTCTTT. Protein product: CSARSRARFRAEAFF.

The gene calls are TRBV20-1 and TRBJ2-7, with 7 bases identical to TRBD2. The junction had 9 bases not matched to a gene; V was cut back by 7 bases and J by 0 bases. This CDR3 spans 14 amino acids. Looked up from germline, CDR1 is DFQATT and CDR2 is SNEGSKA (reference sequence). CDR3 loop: CSVLGGTASYEQYF. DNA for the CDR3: TGCAGTGTCCTGGGGGGGACGGCCTCCTACGAGCAGTACTTC.

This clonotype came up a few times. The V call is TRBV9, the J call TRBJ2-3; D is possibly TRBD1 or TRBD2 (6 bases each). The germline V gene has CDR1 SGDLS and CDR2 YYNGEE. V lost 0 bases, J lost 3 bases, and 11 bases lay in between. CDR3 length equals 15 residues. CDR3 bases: TGTGCCAGCAGCGTAGAGTGGGGGGCTACAGATACGCAGTATTTT. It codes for CASSVEWGATDTQYF. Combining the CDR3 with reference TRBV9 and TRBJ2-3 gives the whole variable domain DSGVTQTPKHLITATGQRVTLRCSPRSGDLSVYWYQQSLDQGLQFLIQYYNGEERAKGNILERFSAQQFPDLHSELNLSSLELGDSALYFCASSVEWGATDTQYFGPGTRLTVL.

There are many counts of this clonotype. The CDR3 nucleotides are TGTGCCAGCAGCCACGAGAGGTGGGATACGCAGTATTTT. It encodes CASSHERWDTQYF. The V call is TRBV3-1, the J call TRBJ2-3; D not certain. This CDR3 is 13 amino acids long. The V gene lost 3 bases and the J gene lost 6 bases, with 10 bases spanning the gap. CDR1 and CDR2 (germline): LGHDT, YNNKEL (reference sequence).

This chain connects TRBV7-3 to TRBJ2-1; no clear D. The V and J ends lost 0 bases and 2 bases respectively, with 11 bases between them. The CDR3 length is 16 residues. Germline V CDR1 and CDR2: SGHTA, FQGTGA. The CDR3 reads CASSLTGAEPYNEQFF. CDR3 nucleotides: TGTGCCAGCAGCTTAACCGGCGCAGAACCCTACAATGAGCAGTTCTTC.

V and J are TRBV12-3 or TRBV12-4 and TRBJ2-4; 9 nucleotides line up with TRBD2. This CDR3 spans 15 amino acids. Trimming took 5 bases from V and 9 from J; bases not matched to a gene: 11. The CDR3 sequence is CASSTASGTSSIQYF. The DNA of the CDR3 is TGTGCCAGCAGTACAGCTTCCGGGACTAGCTCCATTCAGTACTTC.

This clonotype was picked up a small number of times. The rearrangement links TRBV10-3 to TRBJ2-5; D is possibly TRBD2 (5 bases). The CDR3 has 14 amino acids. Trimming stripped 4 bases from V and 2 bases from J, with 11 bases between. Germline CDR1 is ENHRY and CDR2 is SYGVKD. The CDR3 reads CAISVNSAQETQYF. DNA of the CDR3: TGTGCCATCAGTGTGAATAGCGCACAAGAGACCCAGTACTTC.

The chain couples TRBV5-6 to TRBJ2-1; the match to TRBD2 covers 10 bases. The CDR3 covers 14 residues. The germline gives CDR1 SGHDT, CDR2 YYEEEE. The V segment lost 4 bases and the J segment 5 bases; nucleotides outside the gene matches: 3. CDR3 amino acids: CASSRGTSDNEQFF. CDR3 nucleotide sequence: TGTGCCAGCAGCAGAGGGACTAGCGACAATGAGCAGTTCTTC. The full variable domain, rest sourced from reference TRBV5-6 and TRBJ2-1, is DAGVTQSPTHLIKTRGQQVTLRCSPKSGHDTVSWYQQALGQGPQFIFQYYEEEERQRGNFPDRFSGHQFPNYSSELNVNALLLGDSALYLCASSRGTSDNEQFFGPGTRLTVL.

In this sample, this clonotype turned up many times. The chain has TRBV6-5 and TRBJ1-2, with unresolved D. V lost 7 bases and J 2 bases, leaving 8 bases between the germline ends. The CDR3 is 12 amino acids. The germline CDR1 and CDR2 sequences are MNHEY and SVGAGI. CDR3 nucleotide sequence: TGTGCCAGCAAGGAAAGGAACTATGGCTACACCTTC. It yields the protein CASKERNYGYTF.

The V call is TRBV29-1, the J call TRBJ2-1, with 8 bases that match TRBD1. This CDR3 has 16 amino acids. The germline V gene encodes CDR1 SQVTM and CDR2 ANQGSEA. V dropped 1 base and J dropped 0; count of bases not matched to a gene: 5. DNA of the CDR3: TGCAGCGTTGAAGGGGGACAGGCGGACTCCTACAATGAGCAGTTCTTC. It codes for CSVEGGQADSYNEQFF.

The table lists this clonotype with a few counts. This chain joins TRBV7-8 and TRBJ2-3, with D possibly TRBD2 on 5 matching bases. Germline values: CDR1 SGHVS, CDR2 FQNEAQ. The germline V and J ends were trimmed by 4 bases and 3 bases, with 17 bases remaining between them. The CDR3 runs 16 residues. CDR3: CASSSKRTLRTDTQYF. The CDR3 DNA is TGTGCCAGCAGCTCGAAGCGGACCTTGAGGACAGATACGCAGTATTTT.

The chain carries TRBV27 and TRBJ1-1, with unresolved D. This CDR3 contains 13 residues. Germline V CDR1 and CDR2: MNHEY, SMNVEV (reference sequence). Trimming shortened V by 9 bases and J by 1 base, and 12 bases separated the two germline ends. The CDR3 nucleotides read TGTGCCAGTTCAACTCTGGGGAACACTGAAGCTTTCTTT. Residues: CASSTLGNTEAFF.